This T cell receptor beta chain was sequenced in a study of T cell changes during pregnancy in multiple sclerosis (dated by TCRdb to about 2019). Study-wide context: In women with multiple sclerosis, the researchers looked at how the T cell repertoire shifted as pregnancy progressed.

Libraries were made using the immunoSEQ multiplex PCR assay. TCRdb took over this immuneACCESS table, retaining in-frame rearrangements with V and J assigned. Such tables are incomplete; in checked studies, under half of the missing clones stem from an unresolved V gene, and the remainder is unexplained. The sample table holds 30,000 to 35,000 clones, of which over 75% were seen once. About an eighth of the sample is taken by the ten largest. From the cysteine up to the phenylalanine, the CDR3 has a length of 14 residues. Solely the CDR3 DNA is kept, with 42 bases framed from the first base. The germline V gene (reference sequence) supplies CDR1 LNHDA and CDR2 SQIVND. The germline ends are 9 bases apart after V is trimmed by 3 bases and J by 0 bases. A word on this clone: Its binding antigen is unknown. One base away there is no much larger clone; base qualities are not given.

This sample comprised CD8+ T cells from peripheral blood mononuclear cells, obtained in the first trimester of pregnancy. The receptor comes from a female donor with multiple sclerosis, enrolled in a pregnancy study. The chain joins TRBV19 to TRBJ2-7; the D gene identity is not certain. This receptor carries the CDR3 CASSMYSPSYEQYF. The DNA sequence follows: TGTGCCAGTAGTATGTACAGTCCCTCCTACGAGCAGTACTTC.